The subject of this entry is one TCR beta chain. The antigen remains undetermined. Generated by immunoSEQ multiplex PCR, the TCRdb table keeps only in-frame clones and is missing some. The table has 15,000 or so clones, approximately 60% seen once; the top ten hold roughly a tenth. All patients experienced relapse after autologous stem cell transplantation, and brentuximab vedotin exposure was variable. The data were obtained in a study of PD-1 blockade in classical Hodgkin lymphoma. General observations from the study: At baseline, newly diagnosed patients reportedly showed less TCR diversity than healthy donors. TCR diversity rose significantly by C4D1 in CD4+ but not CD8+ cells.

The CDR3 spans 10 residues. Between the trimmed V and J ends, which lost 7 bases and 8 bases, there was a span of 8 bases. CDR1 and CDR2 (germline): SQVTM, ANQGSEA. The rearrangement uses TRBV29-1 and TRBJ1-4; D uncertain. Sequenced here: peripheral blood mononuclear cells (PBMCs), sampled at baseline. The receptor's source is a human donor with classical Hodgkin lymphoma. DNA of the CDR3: TGCAGCGCCCAACTCGAAAAACTGTTTTTT. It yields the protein CSAQLEKLFF. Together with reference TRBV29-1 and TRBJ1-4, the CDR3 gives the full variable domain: SAVISQKPSRDICQRGTSLTIQCQVDSQVTMMFWYRQQPGQSLTLIATANQGSEATYESGFVIDKFPISRPNLTFSTLTVSNMSPEDSSIYLCSAQLEKLFFGSGTQLSVL.